Listed here are 7 T cell receptor beta chains from one sample, sequenced in a study of identical twins. TCRdb itself ran the 5' RACE reads through MiXCR, one entry per CDR3 protein. The table shows around 450,000 distinct CDR3 sequences, with 11% to 15% occurring only once. In addition, the sample was reused for a study of yellow fever vaccine responses in identical twins.

The material sequenced was CD4+ T cells sorted from blood. Receptors originate from a woman aged 18-29 years in good health.

This clonotype was detected ten times or more. The genes are TRBV10-3 and TRBJ2-3; 10 bases fit TRBD2. V was pared by 4 bases and J by 5 bases, with 6 bases of the junction left unmatched. Germline CDR1 reads ENHRY; CDR2 reads SYGVKD. The CDR3 is made up of 15 amino acids. The CDR3 loop reads CAISVLAGAVDTQYF. The CDR3 DNA follows: TGTGCCATCAGTGTCCTAGCGGGAGCGGTAGATACGCAGTATTTT.

This clonotype was counted only a few times. J is TRBJ2-7 and V is TRBV7-9, with D perhaps matching TRBD2 (7 bases). Germline CDR1 reads SEHNR; CDR2 reads FQNEAQ (reference sequence). Trimming pared 3 bases from V and 2 bases from J, leaving 20 bases between. This CDR3 has 17 residues. CDR3 in DNA: TGTGCCAGCAGCTTGGGGGGGGTGACAGGAGTCCCCTACGAGCAGTACTTC. This encodes CASSLGGVTGVPYEQYF. The whole variable domain, remainder taken from reference TRBV7-9 and TRBJ2-7, is DTGVSQNPRHKITKRGQNVTFRCDPISEHNRLYWYRQTLGQGPEFLTYFQNEAQLEKSRLLSDRFSAERPKGSFSTLEIQRTEQGDSAMYLCASSLGGVTGVPYEQYFGPGTRLTVT.

This clonotype has more than one count but fewer than ten. A clone one base away is much larger, so this may be a read error. This chain uses TRBV12-3 or TRBV12-4 with TRBJ2-7; no clear D. V was cut by 0 bases and J by 0 bases, with 6 bases left in between. The CDR3 extends over 14 amino acids. The CDR3 protein is CASSLAESSYEQYF. The CDR3 coding sequence is TGTGCCAGCAGTTTAGCGGAGAGCTCCTACGAGCAGTACTTC.

This clonotype was seen a few times. CDR3 protein: CSASKASPSPTYEQYF. The CDR3 DNA sequence: TGCAGTGCTAGCAAAGCTTCCCCCTCCCCAACCTACGAGCAGTACTTC. This chain uses TRBV20-1 with TRBJ2-7; no clear D gene. The CDR3 runs to 16 residues. Trimming stripped 3 bases from V and 2 bases from J, with 20 bases between. The germline CDR1 and CDR2 sequences are DFQATT and SNEGSKA (reference sequence).

CDR3 nucleotides: TGTGCCAGCAGTTACTCGCCGGGACTAGATAAAAACATTCAGTACTTC. The encoded protein is CASSYSPGLDKNIQYF. V usage is TRBV6-2 or TRBV6-3 and J usage is TRBJ2-4; 8 nucleotides line up with TRBD2. After removal of 0 bases from V and 4 bases from J, the junction contained 5 bases not matched to a gene. Germline values: CDR1 MNHEY, CDR2 SVGEGT. The CDR3 is made up of 16 amino acids.

This clonotype has only a few counts. This chain joins TRBV3-1 and TRBJ2-7; a possible D gene is TRBD1 (6 bases). Trimming took off 3 bases at V and 2 bases at J, with 11 bases between the two ends. CDR1 is LGHDT and CDR2 is YNNKEL in the germline V gene (reference sequence). CDR3 size: 14 residues. CDR3 sequence reads: CASSHWTEAYEQYF. The DNA for the CDR3 is TGTGCCAGCAGCCACTGGACAGAGGCCTACGAGCAGTACTTC.

In its sample, this clonotype was seen a few times. The gene calls are TRBV20-1 and TRBJ2-7; 7 nucleotides align to TRBD2. CDR3 length equals 13 residues. Per germline, CDR1 DFQATT and CDR2 SNEGSKA (reference sequence). The V and J ends lost 6 bases and 3 bases, in that order; junction bases with no gene match: 8. In DNA, the CDR3 is TGCAGTGCCCTAGCCCCTAGCGGCTACGAGCAGTACTTC. Translated, it gives CSALAPSGYEQYF.